The 7 T cell receptor beta chains presented below share a single source sample, sequenced in a study of control samples from healthy donors and cancer patients. Some clones are missing from TCRdb's copy, which holds only in-frame ones; the method was immunoSEQ multiplex PCR. The sample has approximately 100,000 clones, 86% seen once. The sample was blood. The receptor source for this set is a man aged 30 to 45 in good health.

The V and J genes are TRBV2 and TRBJ1-2, with 10 bases that match TRBD1. Germline V gives CDR1 SNHLY, CDR2 FYNNEI. V gave up 5 bases and J gave up 2 bases; unmatched junction bases: 2. The CDR3 consists of 14 residues. The CDR3 nucleotides read TGTGCCAGCAGTAAGGACAGGGGGAACTATGGCTACACCTTC. This gives the protein CASSKDRGNYGYTF.

This rearrangement joins TRBV4-1 to TRBJ2-3; TRBD2 agrees at 7 bases. V lost 0 bases to trimming and J lost 0 bases; unmatched junction nucleotides: 3. The CDR3 sequence is 16 residues long. The germline gives CDR1 MGHRA, CDR2 YSYEKL. The chain's CDR3 is CASSQEGGRSTDTQYF. CDR3 DNA sequence: TGCGCCAGCAGCCAAGAGGGAGGGAGGAGCACAGATACGCAGTATTTT.

The chain is built from TRBV24-1 and TRBJ1-2; D is unclear. Trimming pared 2 bases from V and 8 bases from J, leaving 14 bases between. This CDR3 is 14 amino acids long. Germline V lookup: CDR1 KGHDR, CDR2 SFDVKD. The CDR3 is CATSDYRNVGGYTF. Here the CDR3 DNA reads TGTGCCACCAGTGATTACCGGAATGTCGGCGGCTACACCTTC.

The CDR3 DNA is TGTGCCAGCTCACCGGCGGGGGGTGCGGGGAATGAGCAGTTCTTC. The encoded protein is CASSPAGGAGNEQFF. The gene calls are TRBV18 and TRBJ2-1, with 8 bases identical to TRBD2. Losses at the gene ends were 3 bases for V and 7 bases for J; bases not matched to a gene: 8. There are 15 residues in the CDR3. Looked up from germline, CDR1 is KGHSH and CDR2 is LQKENI.

The rearrangement uses TRBV4-2 and TRBJ2-7; 7 nucleotides agree with TRBD1. Germline loops: CDR1 LGHNA, CDR2 YNFKEQ. This CDR3 is 15 amino acids long. Trimming cost V 5 bases and J 3 bases; bases outside gene matches: 10. CDR3 in amino acids: CASSSLGTADYEQYF. CDR3 DNA: TGTGCCAGCAGCTCACTGGGGACAGCAGACTACGAGCAGTACTTC.

The chain uses TRBV5-6 and TRBJ1-1; D call uncertain. The CDR3 runs 12 residues. Per the germline V gene, CDR1 is SGHDT and CDR2 is YYEEEE. V lost 0 bases, J lost 4 bases, and 4 bases lay in between. DNA for the CDR3: TGTGCCAGCAGCTTGGCGTCCACTGAAGCTTTCTTT. It is translated as CASSLASTEAFF.

The CDR3 sequence is CASSIMRGGSYQPQHF. As DNA, the CDR3 is TGTGCCAGTAGTATAATGAGGGGAGGGAGTTATCAGCCCCAGCATTTT. The chain links TRBV19 to TRBJ1-5, with a possible D match to TRBD1 (5 bases). V was clipped by 2 bases and J by 5 bases, with 16 bases between them. Germline CDR1 is LNHDA and CDR2 is SQIVND (reference sequence). This CDR3 has 16 amino acids.